This TCR beta chain was profiled in a study of CD8 T cells in ankylosing spondylitis. Whole-study findings and limits: What appeared characteristic of ankylosing spondylitis blood was a TCR beta motif of under 10 highly homologous variants. The authors reported significant enrichment of disease-linked clones in matched ankylosing spondylitis synovial fluid.

TCRdb passed the 5' RACE reads through MiXCR, listing each CDR3 protein once. The table has approximately 17,000 distinct CDR3 sequences, 8% to 10% seen once. Trimming shortened V by 5 bases and J by 0 bases, and 11 bases separated the two germline ends. This CDR3 region has 13 residues. Germline loops: CDR1 DFQATT, CDR2 SNEGSKA (reference sequence). This clonotype was seen many times. Its antigen is currently unknown. Sequencing was done on a sample of blood. This sequence joins TRBV20-1 and TRBJ2-7; D is perhaps TRBD2 (6 bases). This receptor was taken from a male donor with ankylosing spondylitis or in good health (not recorded which). The CDR3, as DNA: TGCAGTGCTTTGGGACTCCTCTCCTACGAGCAGTACTTC. It encodes CSALGLLSYEQYF.